The 20 T cell receptor beta chains listed next were all sequenced from one sample in a study of T cells after yellow fever vaccination. MiXCR was run by TCRdb on the 5' RACE reads, yielding one entry per CDR3 protein. The sample has fewer than 400,000 distinct CDR3 sequences, about 6% seen once. Sequencing used PBMCs, obtained 5 days after the yellow fever booster vaccination. The receptors derive from a man aged 30 to 39 who received the YFV17D yellow fever vaccine.

This clonotype came up many times. V usage is TRBV6-1 and J usage is TRBJ2-1, with TRBD2 matching over 7 bases. Germline V gene data show CDR1 as MNHNS and CDR2 as SASEGT. The CDR3 covers 16 residues. J gave up 6 bases and V 6 bases, and 14 bases lay outside the gene matches. The CDR3 sequence is CASSSWMASGGNEQFF. The DNA of the CDR3 is TGTGCCAGCAGCTCCTGGATGGCTAGCGGTGGCAATGAGCAGTTCTTC.

In its sample, this clonotype was seen many times. The chain uses TRBV20-1 and TRBJ2-6; D is ambiguous. The V gene's germline CDR1 is DFQATT and CDR2 SNEGSKA (reference sequence). The CDR3 loop spans 16 amino acids. Trimming took 2 bases from V and 0 from J, leaving 11 bases between them. CDR3 DNA sequence: TGCAGTGCTAGACAGCCTAAGCTCTCTGGGGCCAACGTCCTGACTTTC. It codes for CSARQPKLSGANVLTF.

The rearrangement uses TRBV7-9 and TRBJ2-5; the D gene is possibly TRBD1 (6 bases). CDR1 SEHNR and CDR2 FQNEAQ come from the germline V gene (reference sequence). Trimming shortened V by 0 bases and J by 5 bases, and 13 bases separated the two germline ends. The CDR3 totals 15 residues. This CDR3 is CASSLAMAGVETQYF. CDR3 DNA: TGTGCCAGCAGCTTAGCGATGGCAGGGGTGGAGACCCAGTACTTC.

This clonotype was detected many times. This rearrangement joins TRBV18 to TRBJ2-2; D might be TRBD2 (5 bases). Germline V gene lookup returns CDR1 KGHSH and CDR2 LQKENI. Trimming took off 3 bases at V and 1 base at J, with 9 bases between the two ends. The CDR3 is made up of 15 amino acids. This CDR3 reads CASSPRTLNTGELFF. CDR3 DNA: TGTGCCAGCTCACCTCGGACTCTGAACACCGGGGAGCTGTTTTTT.

This clonotype has ten or more counts. The CDR3 loop is CAISGSDSGPRDEQFF. Here the CDR3 DNA reads TGTGCCATCAGTGGATCCGATAGCGGGCCCAGGGATGAGCAGTTCTTC. V is TRBV10-3 and J is TRBJ2-1, with 7 bases identical to TRBD2. J was trimmed by 8 bases and V by 4 bases; bases with no gene match: 14. The germline gives CDR1 ENHRY, CDR2 SYGVKD. There are 16 residues in the CDR3.

This clonotype turned up a few times. This chain connects TRBV18 to TRBJ1-1; D gene uncertain. The CDR3 loop spans 17 amino acids. Germline loops: CDR1 KGHSH, CDR2 LQKENI. V lost 2 bases and J lost 0, with 16 bases in between. The CDR3 loop reads CASSPWVVGYMNTEAFF. CDR3 in DNA: TGTGCCAGCTCACCATGGGTGGTCGGCTACATGAACACTGAAGCTTTCTTT.

The table lists this clonotype with many counts. The J gene is TRBJ2-3, the V gene TRBV5-1, with D perhaps matching TRBD2 (5 bases). Trimming stripped 4 bases from V and 0 bases from J, with 12 bases between. The CDR3 has 15 amino acids. Germline assignment: CDR1 SGHRS and CDR2 YFSETQ. In nucleotides, the CDR3 is TGCGCCAGCAGCCCAGGCCGGACTAGCACAGATACGCAGTATTTT. This gives the protein CASSPGRTSTDTQYF. Full variable domain (missing parts from reference TRBV5-1 and TRBJ2-3): KAGVTQTPRYLIKTRGQQVTLSCSPISGHRSVSWYQQTPGQGLQFLFEYFSETQRNKGNFPGRFSGRQFSNSRSEMNVSTLELGDSALYLCASSPGRTSTDTQYFGPGTRLTVL.

This clonotype was recorded many times. The rearrangement uses TRBV7-8 and TRBJ2-7; TRBD2 aligns across 7 bases. J gave up 1 base and V 1 base, and 4 bases lay outside the gene matches. Per the germline V gene, CDR1 is SGHVS and CDR2 is FQNEAQ. The CDR3 runs to 15 residues. Here the CDR3 reads CASSLVAGTSYEQYF. Here the CDR3 DNA reads TGTGCCAGCAGCTTAGTAGCGGGTACTTCCTACGAGCAGTACTTC.

This clonotype came up a few times. The gene calls are TRBV27 and TRBJ1-1; D unresolved. Trimming took 6 bases from V and 1 from J, leaving 9 bases between them. Germline CDR1 reads MNHEY; CDR2 reads SMNVEV (reference sequence). The CDR3 sequence is 13 residues long. The DNA for the CDR3 is TGTGCCAGCAGCCTAACAACGAACACTGAAGCTTTCTTT. It codes for CASSLTTNTEAFF.

The gene calls are TRBV3-1 and TRBJ1-1; possible D gene TRBD1, 5 bases. This CDR3 spans 15 amino acids. Trimming cost V 11 bases and J 3 bases, with 22 bases left between them. Germline-derived CDR1 and CDR2 are LGHDT and YNNKEL (reference sequence). CDR3 sequence: CACSQGFRGYTEAFF. As DNA, the CDR3 is TGTGCCTGCTCCCAAGGCTTTAGGGGTTACACTGAAGCTTTCTTT. Full variable domain (rest looked up from reference TRBV3-1 and TRBJ1-1): DTAVSQTPKYLVTQMGNDKSIKCEQNLGHDTMYWYKQDSKKFLKIMFSYNNKELIINETVPNRFSPKSPDKAHLNLHINSLELGDSAVYFCACSQGFRGYTEAFFGQGTRLTVV.

There are a few counts of this clonotype. V gene TRBV29-1 combines with J gene TRBJ2-5, with D perhaps assigned TRBD1 or TRBD2 (5 bases each). The CDR3 is 14 residues long. V lost 3 bases and J lost 5, with 16 bases in between. Germline lookup yields CDR1 SQVTM and CDR2 ANQGSEA. CDR3 DNA sequence: TGCAGCGTTGATGCCATTGGGACGGGGGAGACCCAGTACTTC. Protein product: CSVDAIGTGETQYF.

The chain joins TRBV6-2 or TRBV6-3 to TRBJ2-1, with D perhaps matching TRBD2 (6 bases). V lost 5 bases, J lost 7 bases, and 15 bases lay in between. Germline V gives CDR1 MNHEY, CDR2 SVGEGT. The CDR3 runs to 14 residues. The CDR3 coding sequence is TGTGCCAGCAGTCGTTCCGGGAGCCTGAATGAGCAGTTCTTC. Amino acids: CASSRSGSLNEQFF.

This clonotype was seen many times. The V gene is TRBV12-3 or TRBV12-4, the J gene TRBJ2-3; D is unclear. V gave up 3 bases and J gave up 6 bases, with 13 bases separating them. This CDR3 region has 14 residues. The CDR3 reads CASSFGRPVDTQYF. CDR3 DNA sequence: TGTGCCAGCAGTTTTGGACGGCCCGTGGATACGCAGTATTTT.

In this sample, this clonotype turned up many times. The chain links TRBV3-1 to TRBJ2-7, with a tentative D call TRBD1 (5 bases). V was trimmed by 1 base and J by 6 bases, leaving 10 bases between them. Germline CDR1 is LGHDT and CDR2 is YNNKEL (reference sequence). The CDR3 is 13 residues long. The CDR3 reads CASSQGPGREQYF. The CDR3 DNA follows: TGTGCCAGCAGCCAAGGGCCAGGGCGCGAGCAGTACTTC.

This clonotype was observed at least ten times. This sequence joins TRBV5-1 and TRBJ2-5; D is unresolved. Trimming took off 4 bases at V and 3 bases at J, with 4 bases between the two ends. The CDR3 is made up of 11 amino acids. Germline assignment: CDR1 SGHRS and CDR2 YFSETQ. CDR3 sequence: CASSAEETQYF. The CDR3 DNA follows: TGCGCCAGCAGCGCCGAAGAGACCCAGTACTTC. Drawing the rest from reference TRBV5-1 and TRBJ2-5, the complete variable domain is KAGVTQTPRYLIKTRGQQVTLSCSPISGHRSVSWYQQTPGQGLQFLFEYFSETQRNKGNFPGRFSGRQFSNSRSEMNVSTLELGDSALYLCASSAEETQYFGPGTRLLVL.

In its sample, this clonotype was seen a few times. V is TRBV5-1 and J is TRBJ2-1; D possibly corresponds to TRBD2 (5 bases). The V end lost 7 bases, the J end lost 0 bases, and 14 bases lay between the germline ends. CDR3 length: 15 residues. Looked up from germline, CDR1 is SGHRS and CDR2 is YFSETQ. The CDR3 DNA follows: TGCGCCAGCCAACTCGGGGTTGGCTCCTACAATGAGCAGTTCTTC. The encoded protein is CASQLGVGSYNEQFF.

This clonotype has only a few counts. This chain uses TRBV20-1 with TRBJ2-1; 12 nucleotides line up with TRBD2. The CDR3 has 14 amino acids. Germline V CDR1 and CDR2: DFQATT, SNEGSKA (reference sequence). Trimming took 5 bases from V and 8 from J; bases not matched to a gene: 7. The CDR3 region is CSAGASGRAYEQFF. The DNA of the CDR3 is TGCAGTGCTGGGGCTAGCGGGAGGGCCTATGAGCAGTTCTTC.

This clonotype appeared many times. The V call is TRBV5-1, the J call TRBJ2-1; D may be TRBD2 (5 bases). The V gene lost 0 bases and the J gene lost 9 bases, with 13 bases spanning the gap. The germline gives CDR1 SGHRS, CDR2 YFSETQ. The CDR3 is 14 residues long. Here the CDR3 reads CASSLGLAEGEQFF. The CDR3 DNA reads as TGCGCCAGCAGCTTGGGGCTAGCTGAGGGTGAGCAGTTCTTC.

This clonotype occurred many times. The chain uses TRBV24-1 and TRBJ2-1, with TRBD1 matching 8 bases. Losses at the gene ends were 7 bases for V and 4 bases for J; bases not matched to a gene: 8. Per germline, CDR1 KGHDR and CDR2 SFDVKD. The CDR3 has 15 residues. The CDR3, as DNA: TGTGCCACCAGCCCCGGGACAGGAATGTACAATGAGCAGTTCTTC. It codes for CATSPGTGMYNEQFF.

The chain uses TRBV27 and TRBJ2-7; 7 bases line up with TRBD1. The J segment lost 2 bases and the V segment lost 4 bases, leaving 5 bases of the junction unmatched. CDR3 length: 14 residues. CDR1 and CDR2 (germline): MNHEY, SMNVEV (reference sequence). The CDR3 DNA reads TGTGCCAGCAGTTCCCGGACAGGAACCTACGAGCAGTACTTC. This codes for CASSSRTGTYEQYF.